This T cell receptor beta chain was identified during a study of read filtering for tumor transcriptome and immune sequencing. Across the whole study: Eight or nine patients were R-ISS I, about 16 were R-ISS II, roughly seven were R-ISS III.

This clonotype was detected ten times or more. The library was built from 400 to 500 ng RNA with molecular barcoded adaptors for alpha/delta and beta/gamma chains. MiXCR, run by TCRdb on the reads, gives a single entry per CDR3 protein. This table holds 30,000 to 40,000 distinct CDR3 sequences, roughly 13% found once. From germline, CDR1 is SGHDT and CDR2 YYEEEE. The V gene lost 5 bases and the J gene lost 1 base, with 10 bases spanning the gap. This CDR3 is built from 13 residues. Sampling of bone marrow took place during active disease in every patient. This receptor was identified in a donor at least 40 years old with multiple myeloma. The J gene is TRBJ2-7, the V gene TRBV5-6; D remains ambiguous. The material sequenced was a population of CD138-negative cells sorted from bone marrow. CDR3 residues: CASRPDASYEQYF. As DNA, the CDR3 is TGTGCCAGCAGACCGGACGCGTCCTACGAGCAGTACTTC.